The entry below describes one T cell receptor (beta chain). The antigen this receptor binds is unknown. No quality values exist for individual bases; no much larger clone is one base distant. The data were taken from a study of siplizumab effects on memory and regulatory T cells (dated by TCRdb to between 2019 and 2020). For the study in its entirety: The study examined how the anti-CD2 antibody siplizumab affects alloreactive T-cell subsets in allogeneic mixed lymphocyte reactions built from human PBMCs. Beyond this particular receptor, the publication reports: For roughly 75-95% of proliferating CD4+ or CD8+ clones, no naive or memory phenotype could be assigned. The cumulative frequency of alloreactive sequences that could be traced back to unstimulated CD4+ memory T cells was significantly reduced by siplizumab. Compared with memory T cells, unstimulated naive T cells appeared more diverse, and naive cells seemed to make a substantial contribution to the alloresponse. Because sequences below about 10^-5 frequency were poorly captured, only a minor fraction of alloreactive clones could be mapped to unstimulated subsets. The suppressive function of proliferating Tregs from siplizumab cultures was not functionally confirmed. Among mappable alloreactive CD4+ clones, an average Treg-derived fraction of over 60% was observed with siplizumab, compared with 26.9% in control reactions.

CDR1 and CDR2 (WSHSY, SAAADI) derive from the germline V gene. The CDR3 sequence holds 14 residues, the cysteine and phenylalanine included. Here the CDR3 DNA is all that survives: 42 bases in frame from base 1. The germline ends are 9 bases apart after V is trimmed by 6 bases and J by 0 bases. Unstimulated CD4+ memory cells were also sequenced in three donor pairs, together with CD4+ naive, CD8+ TEMRA, CD8+ naive and CD8+ effector memory subsets. Sorted unstimulated T cells and proliferating T cells recovered from mixed lymphocyte reactions were subjected to TCRbeta CDR3 sequencing. Fresh whole blood from fewer than 11 HLA-typed healthy donors was used to isolate PBMCs. The library was built by means of the immunoSEQ multiplex PCR assay. The deep sequencing platform assayed around 10^5 TCR templates per sample. Genomic DNA extracted from sorted T cells was the material used for TCRbeta CDR3 sequencing. Per the source publication's procedure: The R programming language was used for the clonal analysis of the TCRbeta CDR3 data. Alloreactive CD4+ and CD8+ clones were identified by comparing unstimulated samples to CFSE-low samples taken after the reaction. Regulatory or non-regulatory origin of alloreactive CD4+ clones was assigned by matching sequences to the sorted unstimulated Treg and non-Treg repertoires. Sourced from immuneACCESS, this table was stored by TCRdb with only in-frame sequences that have V and J called. A share of the clones is absent; for the studies checked, an unresolved V gene accounts for under half, and the remainder has no known explanation. V and J calls and clone size follow that table, whereas D and trimming were derived from the DNA. This sample lists thousands of clones; about 61% were detected once. The ten largest clones take up over 12% of the sample.

The receptor's source is a human donor in good health. The sample was effector memory CD8+ T cells sorted from blood. In the paper's terms, the cell subset or site label means: unstimulated CD8+ effector memory T cells. The sequence is built from TRBV10-2 and TRBJ2-1; a tentative D match to TRBD2 spans 5 bases. In nucleotide form, the sequence is TGCGCCAGCAGCCCCGGGGACTCCTACAATGAGCAGTTCTTC. It codes for CASSPGDSYNEQFF.